This T cell receptor beta chain originates from a study of T cells after somatic rescue of genetic block (dated by TCRdb to the early 2020s). Turning to the overall study: The study assessed how robust, over the long term, a T-cell system was when the system had developed through somatic rescue of a genetic block in T-cell development.

Taken from cysteine to phenylalanine, the CDR3 has 14 residues. Only the CDR3 DNA stays, 42 bases, in frame from base 1. The germline V gene encodes CDR1 MNHEY and CDR2 SMNVEV (reference sequence). Trimmed from V: 6 bases; trimmed from J: 6 bases; junction bases lacking a gene match: 5. This clone was detected only once. Its recognized antigen is unknown. No base quality information exists; no much larger clone differs at one position. The method was the immunoSEQ multiplex PCR assay. This immuneACCESS table, as held by TCRdb, lists in-frame sequences with V and J called but not all clones. Of the missing ones, under half trace to an unresolved V gene in checked studies; the others have no known cause. Counted in this sample were 68,000 or so clones; about 90% of them appeared once. 2.5% to 3.5% of the sample is taken by the ten largest.

The receptor was isolated from a man aged 35 to 55. The source material was peripheral blood mononuclear cells (PBMCs). Recombination linked TRBV27 to TRBJ2-7, and 13 junction bases match TRBD2. CDR3 reads: CASSQLAGGVEQYF. The DNA sequence reads TGTGCCAGCAGCCAACTAGCGGGAGGGGTCGAGCAGTACTTC.